Given below is one T cell receptor beta chain in context. What it binds is unknown. Some clones are missing from TCRdb's copy, which holds only in-frame ones; the method was immunoSEQ multiplex PCR. The profile shows approximately 150,000 clones, 86% of them singletons. This sample is drawn from a study of Ad26.COV2.S vaccination and SARS-CoV-2 variants. Trimming cost V 3 bases and J 7 bases, with 13 bases left between them. The germline V gene encodes CDR1 MNHEY and CDR2 SMNVEV (reference sequence). The CDR3 consists of 14 residues. Points from the study as a whole: Measurement of non-spike TCR breadth gave similar results in vaccine and placebo recipients.

The source of this sequence is a human donor who had recovered from COVID-19. The sample consisted of peripheral blood, taken after recovery from COVID-19. The rearrangement joins TRBV27 to TRBJ2-1; maybe TRBD2 (5 bases). The CDR3 here is CASSFRLAVNEQFF. The CDR3 DNA is TGTGCCAGCAGTTTTAGGCTAGCTGTGAATGAGCAGTTCTTC.